The rows below give T cell receptor beta chains drawn from one sample of a study of cytomegalovirus exposure and HLA in healthy donors. Only in-frame clones appear in the TCRdb table, and some are missing; sequencing was by immunoSEQ multiplex PCR. The sample records roughly 99,000 clones, about 80% being singletons. Input material: PBMCs. Receptor source: a man aged 25 to 45 in good health and CMV-seropositive. Both conserved end residues are part of each CDR3. The order of the fields is D gene, V gene, J gene, clone size, CDR3 DNA, CDR3 protein. D genes are given only for firm matches. Size tells how often a clone was seen (once, few, many) or the class of an expanded clone, and some rows leave it out.

D gene: TRBD1
V gene: TRBV29-1
J gene: TRBJ2-7
clone size: .
CDR3 DNA: TGCAGCGTTGAAGAGCGGGTGGGACAGAGCTCCTACGAGCAGTACTTC
CDR3 protein: CSVEERVGQSSYEQYF

D gene: TRBD1
V gene: TRBV6-5
J gene: TRBJ1-2
clone size: .
CDR3 DNA: TGTGCCAGCAGGAACAGGGGGACTAACTATGGCTACACCTTC
CDR3 protein: CASRNRGTNYGYTF

D gene: .
V gene: TRBV19
J gene: TRBJ2-3
clone size: .
CDR3 DNA: TGTGCCAGTAGCCTAGCAGATACGCAGTATTTT
CDR3 protein: CASSLADTQYF

D gene: .
V gene: TRBV28
J gene: TRBJ1-2
clone size: .
CDR3 DNA: TGTGCCAGCAGTTTGCTAGAGTCTTCGGGCTACACCTTC
CDR3 protein: CASSLLESSGYTF

D gene: TRBD2
V gene: TRBV27
J gene: TRBJ2-7
clone size: .
CDR3 DNA: TGTGCCAGCAGTTTACTCCTAGCGGGGGGGCCCTACGAGCAGTACTTC
CDR3 protein: CASSLLLAGGPYEQYF

D gene: TRBD1
V gene: TRBV9
J gene: TRBJ1-5
clone size: .
CDR3 DNA: TGTGCCAGCAGCCTCGGAGGGGGACAGGGAAACAATCAGCCCCAGCATTTT
CDR3 protein: CASSLGGGQGNNQPQHF

D gene: .
V gene: TRBV6-1
J gene: TRBJ2-3
clone size: once
CDR3 DNA: TGTGCCAGCCGGAAGGGGCAGTGGACAGATACGCAGTATTTT
CDR3 protein: CASRKGQWTDTQYF

D gene: .
V gene: TRBV6-5
J gene: TRBJ1-1
clone size: .
CDR3 DNA: TGTGCCAGCAGTTACTCACAGGGCGATGAAGCTTTCTTT
CDR3 protein: CASSYSQGDEAFF

D gene: TRBD1
V gene: TRBV11-3
J gene: TRBJ1-3
clone size: .
CDR3 DNA: TGTGCCAGCAGCCCGGACAGGGGGATTGGAAACACCATATATTTT
CDR3 protein: CASSPDRGIGNTIYF

D gene: .
V gene: TRBV18
J gene: TRBJ1-2
clone size: .
CDR3 DNA: TGTGCCAGCTCACCGACAGGAGCTAACTATGGCTACACCTTC
CDR3 protein: CASSPTGANYGYTF

D gene: .
V gene: TRBV19
J gene: TRBJ2-4
clone size: .
CDR3 DNA: TGTGCCAGTAGTATAAGGGCGGACAGTGTAGCCAAAAACATTCAGTACTTC
CDR3 protein: CASSIRADSVAKNIQYF

D gene: .
V gene: TRBV6-1
J gene: TRBJ1-3
clone size: .
CDR3 DNA: TGTGCCAGCAGTGAAGATGCGGGGGCCGGAGGAAACACCATATATTTT
CDR3 protein: CASSEDAGAGGNTIYF

D gene: TRBD1
V gene: TRBV14
J gene: TRBJ2-2
clone size: few
CDR3 DNA: TGTGCCAGCAGCCAAACTTACCCAAGGAAAACAGGGGATTTAGATACCGGGGAGCTGTTTTTT
CDR3 protein: CASSQTYPRKTGDLDTGELFF

D gene: TRBD1
V gene: TRBV6-1
J gene: TRBJ1-4
clone size: .
CDR3 DNA: TGTGCCAGCAGTGACGGGAGGGGGCGAGGTGAAAAACTGTTTTTT
CDR3 protein: CASSDGRGRGEKLFF

D gene: .
V gene: TRBV5-6
J gene: TRBJ2-7
clone size: .
CDR3 DNA: TGTGCCAGCAGCTGGGCAAGTGAGCAGTACTTC
CDR3 protein: CASSWASEQYF

D gene: TRBD1
V gene: TRBV7-3
J gene: TRBJ2-3
clone size: .
CDR3 DNA: TGTGCCAGCAGCGTGGACAGGAGCCGCGCAGATACGCAGTATTTT
CDR3 protein: CASSVDRSRADTQYF

D gene: TRBD1
V gene: TRBV29-1
J gene: TRBJ2-2
clone size: .
CDR3 DNA: TGCAGCGTTACCGGGACAGGGAATGGGGAGCTGTTTTTT
CDR3 protein: CSVTGTGNGELFF

D gene: .
V gene: TRBV5-4
J gene: TRBJ1-6
clone size: few
CDR3 DNA: TGTGCCAGCAGCTCCGACAGCTATAATTCACCCCTCCACTTT
CDR3 protein: CASSSDSYNSPLHF

D gene: TRBD2
V gene: TRBV13
J gene: TRBJ2-7
clone size: .
CDR3 DNA: TGTGCCAGCAGACATAGGGGACTAGCGGCCGAGCAGTACTTC
CDR3 protein: CASRHRGLAAEQYF

D gene: .
V gene: TRBV12-5
J gene: TRBJ2-7
clone size: .
CDR3 DNA: TGTGCTAGTGGCCTATTAGCGGCCGACTACGAGCAGTACTTC
CDR3 protein: CASGLLAADYEQYF

D gene: .
V gene: TRBV30
J gene: TRBJ2-1
clone size: .
CDR3 DNA: TGTGCCTGGAGTGTGGCGGGGAGGCAGTTCTTC
CDR3 protein: CAWSVAGRQFF

D gene: TRBD1
V gene: TRBV18
J gene: TRBJ1-1
clone size: .
CDR3 DNA: TGTGCCGCTACCCCGGGACAGGGTCTTGACAACACTGAAGCTTTCTTT
CDR3 protein: CAATPGQGLDNTEAFF

D gene: .
V gene: TRBV14
J gene: TRBJ2-5
clone size: .
CDR3 DNA: TGTGCCAGCAGCCAGGGCACAGGTTTAAGCCAAGAGACCCAGTACTTC
CDR3 protein: CASSQGTGLSQETQYF

D gene: .
V gene: TRBV4-1
J gene: TRBJ1-2
clone size: .
CDR3 DNA: TGCGCCAGCAGCCACGCTACTGCGATTGGAGGCGGCTACACCTTC
CDR3 protein: CASSHATAIGGGYTF

D gene: TRBD1
V gene: TRBV5-5
J gene: TRBJ1-1
clone size: .
CDR3 DNA: TGTGCCAGCAGCTTGTTGCACACAGGGGGGACTGAAGCTTTCTTT
CDR3 protein: CASSLLHTGGTEAFF

D gene: TRBD2
V gene: TRBV4-2
J gene: TRBJ2-3
clone size: .
CDR3 DNA: TGTGCCAGCAGCCAGGAGCGGGGGAGCACAGATACGCAGTATTTT
CDR3 protein: CASSQERGSTDTQYF

D gene: .
V gene: TRBV11-2
J gene: TRBJ1-2
clone size: .
CDR3 DNA: TGTGCCAGCGCCCCGGCAGGGGATAGGAGCTACACCTTC
CDR3 protein: CASAPAGDRSYTF

D gene: .
V gene: TRBV5-1
J gene: TRBJ2-5
clone size: .
CDR3 DNA: TGCGCCAGCAGCGGTACTGGGGGGTCTAAAGAGACCCGGTACTTC
CDR3 protein: CASSGTGGSKETRYF

D gene: TRBD1
V gene: TRBV19
J gene: TRBJ1-2
clone size: .
CDR3 DNA: TGTGCCAGTAGTCCGAACCCCGGGACAGACAACTATGGCTACACCTTC
CDR3 protein: CASSPNPGTDNYGYTF

D gene: .
V gene: TRBV2
J gene: TRBJ1-2
clone size: once
CDR3 DNA: TGTGCCAGCAGTGAAGGGCCATCCGGCTACACCTTC
CDR3 protein: CASSEGPSGYTF